The present TCR beta chain was sequenced within a study of shared clonotypes between healthy human individuals. The study's findings and limits: Naive CD4 clonotypes overlapped across several donors at roughly 4.5%.

Several immunoSEQ 96-well plates shared each subset's DNA, each plate a replicate. Using about 190 ng DNA, approximately 30,000 T cell genomes, the sorted-subset replicate PCRs were run. Original processing notes: There were no quality scores in the junction-only immunoSEQ sequences, so filtering differed. Assay used: immunoSEQ multiplex PCR; TCRdb lists only in-frame clones, some missing. D and trimming come from the DNA, and the V and J calls and clone size come from that table. The sample lists over a million clones; 65% to 75% were seen once. Germline CDR1 is LGHNA and CDR2 is YSLEER. This CDR3 has 16 amino acids. J was trimmed by 3 bases and V by 3 bases; bases with no gene match: 9. This clone was seen a handful of times. What it recognizes is unknown.

The rearrangement joins TRBV4-3 to TRBJ2-7; 9 nucleotides agree with TRBD1. The sequence derives from a man aged 18 to 35 in good health. What was sequenced was memory CD4+ T cells sorted from blood. Subset: CD45RA-negative fraction. This chain's CDR3 is CASSQTVGTGYYEQYF. CDR3 DNA sequence: TGCGCCAGCAGCCAGACCGTGGGGACAGGGTACTACGAGCAGTACTTC.